The sequence of this TCR beta chain was determined in a study of shared clonotypes between healthy human individuals. Germline V gene lookup returns CDR1 MGHRA and CDR2 YSYEKL. The length of the CDR3 is 17 residues. After removal of 4 bases from V and 7 bases from J, the junction contained 14 bases not matched to a gene. Generated by immunoSEQ multiplex PCR, the TCRdb table keeps only in-frame clones and is missing some. The profile shows about 2.3 million clones, about nine tenths of them singletons. Input material: naive CD4+ T cells from PBMCs. The subset denotes: CD45RA+ positively selected. V is TRBV4-1 and J is TRBJ1-4; 8 bases are a match to TRBD1. The sequence was obtained from a man aged 18 to 29 in good health. Some clones in this sample may be carry-over from other donors' samples. CDR3 nucleotides: TGCGCCAGCAGCCGAGCAGGCCCCGACAGGGGACCTGAAAAACTGTTTTTT. Protein: CASSRAGPDRGPEKLFF.